This T cell receptor beta chain was profiled in a study of regulatory T cells in long-lasting Graves disease. Overall study results and limits: Lower TCR diversity was seen in persistent Graves' patients than in newly diagnosed ones.

Documented time point: newly diagnosed GD, antithyroid drugs for less than 3 months. PBMCs provided the RNA from which the TCR library was made. The patients were enrolled through endocrinology in Xi'an, China. HTBI primers from iRepertoire and Arm-PCR of CDR3 regions yielded the TCR beta libraries. Via MiXCR, TCRdb re-called the multiplex PCR reads, giving one row per CDR3 protein. Altogether around 500,000 distinct CDR3 sequences are present, about 11% being singletons, with the ten largest covering around 10%. The germline gives CDR1 SNHLY, CDR2 FYNNEI. V shed 4 bases and J shed 8 bases, with 17 bases lying between them. This CDR3 has 14 amino acids. On this clonotype: As yet, its antigen is unknown.

These data also formed part of another study, on T cells in Graves' hyperthyroidism and ophthalmopathy. As reported in that work: HTBI primers were used for first-round RT-PCR of the TCR CDR3.

The origin of this receptor is a woman aged 30 to 39 with Graves disease. The specimen was peripheral blood mononuclear cells (PBMCs), collected at new diagnosis, from a patient treated with antithyroid drugs. This chain uses TRBV2 with TRBJ1-2, with TRBD1 as a possible D gene (6 bases). CDR3 protein: CASSALGGGHGYTF. DNA of the CDR3: TGTGCCAGCAGTGCCCTGGGGGGGGGGCACGGCTACACCTTC.